Listed below are T cell receptor beta chains from one sample, sequenced in a study of blood T cell repertoires in COVID-19. Sequencing used immunoSEQ multiplex PCR; TCRdb keeps in-frame clones, though not all of them. Of about 200,000 clones listed, about 83% were seen once; the top ten hold about 6%. The sequencing input was PBMCs or T cells enriched from blood (not recorded which). The receptor set was obtained from a man aged 35 to 55 with acute COVID-19. Each CDR3 is given with its conserved first and last residue.

J | V | CDR3
TRBJ1-2 | TRBV5-1 | CASGFRRAGKYGYTF
TRBJ2-3 | TRBV7-3 | CASSSKTGGPADTQYF
TRBJ2-1 | TRBV11-3 | CASSLELAGGFSNEQFF
TRBJ2-1 | TRBV28 | CASSPAGGQGLYEQFF
TRBJ2-5 | TRBV24-1 | CATSDRRETQYF
TRBJ2-2 | TRBV4-3 | CASSQAVGQGTGELFF
TRBJ1-1 | TRBV24-1 | CATRGLVNTEAFF
TRBJ2-2 | TRBV3-1/TRBV3-2 | CASSTDGYPTGELFF
TRBJ1-1 | TRBV7-3 | CASSQTVNTEAFF
TRBJ2-1 | TRBV9 | CASSAIDEQFF
TRBJ2-1 | TRBV7-9 | CASSLDYEQFF
TRBJ2-5 | TRBV6-4 | CASSPPSLCGGEEETQYF
TRBJ2-1 | TRBV27 | CASSWGQNSYNEQFF
TRBJ2-5 | TRBV5-1 | CASSRERAEYGETQYF
TRBJ2-3 | TRBV24-1 | CATTGGATDTQYF
TRBJ1-2 | TRBV6-2/TRBV6-3 | CASSLQGDGYTF
TRBJ1-2 | TRBV27 | CASTDRAGFAGYTF
TRBJ2-5 | TRBV5-4 | CASSPSRQGETQYF
TRBJ2-3 | TRBV29-1 | CSVELAGESGGDTQYF